This entry concerns a single TCR beta chain. There are a few counts of this clonotype. The target of this receptor is not known. Base qualities are not at hand, and no much larger clone is one base apart. The entry originates in a study of identical twins listed by TCRdb under 2016. Turning to the overall study: TCR alpha and beta repertoires from monozygotic twins, unrelated adults of various ages and cord blood were deep-sequenced to test whether fetal clonotypes persist. Replicate twin experiments were performed at different times using different library preparation protocols to rule out contamination.

Every donor was a healthy Caucasian. The twin cohort consisted of three pairs of female monozygotic twins, all aged roughly 18 to 30 years. CD4+ and CD8+ T cell populations were isolated with positive isolation kits from Invitrogen. Beyond this particular receptor, the publication reports: A weaker excess of twin sharing was found in beta out-of-frame sequences because the signal-to-noise ratio was lowered by fewer shared sequences. Zero-insertion analyses could be partly confounded by invariant T cells such as MAIT and iNKT, though diverse VJ usage argued against such confounding for most clonotypes. Conclusions relied on cross-sectional statistical analysis, since the same donors could not be followed over many years. Fewer insertions were carried by abundant cord blood beta clonotypes, a similar but weaker trend appeared in young adult naive repertoires, and no such trend appeared in memory repertoires. Compared with coincidental sharing between unrelated individuals, out-of-frame TCR alpha sequences shared between twins had an excess of sequences with low generation probability. In monozygotic twins, recombination models systematically underestimated out-of-frame TCR alpha sharing, but the models matched the sharing seen between unrelated individuals.

To prepare the library, 5' RACE was applied. Data came from an Illumina HiSeq 2000. A universal primer binding site was added through template switching, and the final cDNA carried a unique molecular identifier so that TCR cDNA molecules could be counted accurately. Specific primers in the conserved constant-segment region were used to synthesize first-strand cDNA for TCR alpha and beta chains. Each cDNA library was double barcoded, with a SMART-Mk sample barcode plus Illumina barcodes, to control for contamination. Two successive PCR steps introduced TruSeq adapter sequences along with Illumina sample barcodes. The Illumina HiSeq platform was used with custom primers to sequence TCR alpha and beta cDNA libraries. In the paper's pipeline: Raw reads were processed with MiGEC to extract unique molecular identifiers, and MiXCR was used to determine CDR3 positions. For each individual, recombination models were inferred using an EM algorithm with the repgenHMM and IGoR tools. The tcR package in R was used for shared clonotype analysis, with sharing normalized by the product of cloneset sizes. To study raw recombination free of thymic and clonal selection effects, out-of-frame nonproductive sequences were analyzed. Using fastp trimming at Q25 and MiXCR clonotype assembly, TCRdb reanalyzed the public sequencing data and kept in-frame beta chains. Each CDR3 protein appears once, grouped with its most common genes and DNA. The V and J calls come from TCRdb's annotation, not from the publication. The sample contains 200,000 to 300,000 distinct CDR3 sequences, approximately 6.8% of them found a single time. The ten biggest clones cover more than 5% of the sample.

The CDR3, from cysteine to phenylalanine, totals 17 residues. Kept here is only the CDR3 DNA, which spans 51 bases and is read in frame from base 1. The V end loses 3 bases and the J end loses 5 bases, and a stretch of 21 bases separates them. The data also belong to a second study, concerning yellow fever vaccine responses in identical twins. The second study also describes: The authors reported that the T cell response to vaccination in identical twins appeared partly convergent and partly personalized. The study precisely tracked vaccine-responding T cell clones in identical twins.

The sequenced sample consisted of CD8+ T cells sorted from blood. This sequence uses TRBV12-3 or TRBV12-4 and TRBJ2-3; a weak D assignment points to TRBD1 (6 bases agree). The TCR originated in a woman between 18 and 30 years old in good health. The nucleotide sequence is given as TGTGCCAGCAGTTTTGGTGCAGTCTACAGGGAAGGAGATACGCAGTATTTT. It codes for CASSFGAVYREGDTQYF.